This is a list of T cell receptor beta chains from one sample in a study of response to subunit inactivated influenza vaccine. Each CDR3 protein gets one entry after TCRdb re-called the RT-PCR reads with MiXCR. The sample has about 780,000 distinct CDR3 sequences; under 20% are singletons. Sequences were derived from PBMCs from blood, sampled 5 to 6 days after vaccination. Receptors were obtained from a man in his fifties or sixties who received an inactivated influenza vaccine. CDR3s include the opening cysteine and the closing phenylalanine or tryptophan. The D gene is left open where the match is weak. Expanded clones are given a class, and other clones once, few, many or no size at all.

d_gene,abundance,j_gene,v_gene,CDR3aa,CDR3nt
NA,NA,TRBJ2-5,TRBV29-1,CSVEERGYETQYF,TGCAGCGTTGAAGAAAGGGGCTACGAGACCCAGTACTTC
TRBD2,NA,TRBJ2-7,TRBV6-2/TRBV6-3,CASSFISGRLPYEQYF,TGTGCCAGCAGTTTCATTAGCGGGAGGCTCCCCTACGAGCAGTACTTC
TRBD2,many,TRBJ2-1,TRBV12-3/TRBV12-4,CASSLEGLADSYNEQFF,TGTGCCAGCAGTTTAGAGGGACTAGCAGACTCCTACAATGAGCAGTTCTTC
NA,few,TRBJ1-1,TRBV5-1,CASRLRGAPSGPMNTEAFF,TGCGCCAGCAGACTGCGGGGCGCCCCATCGGGACCCATGAACACTGAAGCTTTCTTT
NA,once,TRBJ2-5,TRBV2,CASNRDLKETQYF,TGTGCCAGCAATAGGGACTTGAAAGAGACCCAGTACTTC
NA,few,TRBJ2-7,TRBV6-2/TRBV6-3,CASLGGLYEQYF,TGTGCCAGCCTGGGGGGCTTATACGAGCAGTACTTC
TRBD2,NA,TRBJ2-1,TRBV5-1,CASSFGAGVIYNEQFF,TGCGCCAGCAGCTTCGGCGCGGGAGTTATCTACAATGAGCAGTTCTTC
TRBD1,few,TRBJ2-7,TRBV28,CASSPGQGKDEQYF,TGTGCCAGCAGTCCGGGACAGGGGAAGGACGAGCAGTACTTC
NA,NA,TRBJ1-1,TRBV12-3/TRBV12-4,CASTRDGYTEAFF,TGTGCCAGCACTCGGGACGGGTACACTGAAGCTTTCTTT
TRBD1,many,TRBJ1-1,TRBV12-3/TRBV12-4,CASSHGGQDTEAFF,TGTGCCAGCAGTCACGGGGGACAGGACACTGAAGCTTTCTTT
TRBD2,few,TRBJ2-1,TRBV29-1,CSVEASGRWNEQFF,TGCAGCGTTGAGGCTAGCGGGAGGTGGAATGAGCAGTTCTTC
TRBD1,few,TRBJ2-5,TRBV10-3,CAISGMGQQETQYF,TGTGCCATCAGTGGTATGGGACAGCAAGAGACCCAGTACTTC
TRBD1,few,TRBJ2-2,TRBV28,CASIQQGWGTGELFF,TGTGCCAGCATCCAACAGGGGTGGGGAACCGGGGAGCTGTTTTTT
NA,NA,TRBJ2-1,TRBV15,CATSRGGGGEQFF,TGTGCCACCAGCAGAGGCGGTGGGGGAGAGCAGTTCTTC
NA,few,TRBJ2-3,TRBV6-5,CASSYSERWTDTQYF,TGTGCCAGCAGTTACTCGGAGAGGTGGACAGATACGCAGTATTTT
NA,NA,TRBJ1-2,TRBV12-3/TRBV12-4,CASSGTVANYGYTF,TGTGCCAGCAGCGGGACGGTAGCTAACTATGGCTACACCTTC
NA,few,TRBJ2-3,TRBV4-3,CASSQGLPDYTDTQYF,TGCGCCAGCAGCCAAGGTCTGCCCGACTATACAGATACGCAGTATTTT
TRBD2,many,TRBJ2-2,TRBV20-1,CSATGTTNTGELFF,TGCAGTGCAACCGGGACTACCAACACCGGGGAGCTGTTTTTT
TRBD2,few,TRBJ2-3,TRBV29-1,CSVAGTRDTDTQYF,TGCAGCGTGGCCGGGACTAGGGACACAGATACGCAGTATTTT
NA,few,TRBJ1-6,TRBV30,CAWSLGSRNSPLHF,TGTGCCTGGAGTCTAGGCTCCCGGAATTCACCCCTCCACTTT
NA,NA,TRBJ2-5,TRBV12-3/TRBV12-4,CASRRDLKTQYF,TGTGCCAGCAGAAGGGACTTGAAGACCCAGTACTTC
TRBD2,few,TRBJ2-7,TRBV12-3/TRBV12-4,CASSPRTSGKYEQYF,TGTGCCAGCAGTCCACGGACTAGCGGGAAGTACGAGCAGTACTTC
NA,many,TRBJ2-7,TRBV24-1,CATSDPRTGRSYEQYF,TGTGCCACCAGTGATCCCCGGACTGGAAGAAGCTACGAGCAGTACTTC
NA,NA,TRBJ2-5,TRBV28,CASGLQSYQETQYF,TGTGCCAGCGGTCTCCAGTCCTACCAAGAGACCCAGTACTTC
TRBD2,NA,TRBJ2-7,TRBV10-3,CAISAGKTSDEQYF,TGTGCCATCAGTGCTGGGAAGACTAGCGACGAGCAGTACTTC
NA,NA,TRBJ2-2,TRBV12-3/TRBV12-4,CASSLQMGELFF,TGTGCCAGCAGCTTACAGATGGGGGAGCTGTTTTTT
NA,few,TRBJ2-1,TRBV4-3,CASSQDRAAEQFF,TGCGCCAGCAGCCAAGATCGGGCAGCGGAGCAGTTCTTC
TRBD2,NA,TRBJ2-1,TRBV14,CASSQELAGVDEQFF,TGTGCCAGCAGCCAAGAATTAGCGGGAGTGGATGAGCAGTTCTTC
NA,few,TRBJ2-5,TRBV2,CASTPAGQETQYF,TGTGCCAGCACTCCGGCGGGCCAAGAGACCCAGTACTTC
NA,few,TRBJ1-6,TRBV2,CASTWAGLGNSPLHF,TGTGCCAGCACTTGGGCCGGTCTTGGCAATTCACCCCTCCACTTT
NA,NA,TRBJ2-3,TRBV7-2,CASSRGGLDTQYF,TGTGCCAGCAGCCGAGGGGGGCTAGATACGCAGTATTTT
TRBD2,few,TRBJ2-1,TRBV4-2,CASSQDLFALAGGYEQFF,TGTGCCAGCAGCCAAGATCTTTTTGCGCTAGCGGGGGGCTATGAGCAGTTCTTC
NA,NA,TRBJ2-4,TRBV20-1,CSARELTSGGALQF,TGCAGTGCTAGAGAACTCACCTCTGGGGGGGCGCTTCAGTTC
NA,NA,TRBJ2-3,TRBV7-9,CASSRPVWGDTQYF,TGTGCCAGCAGCCGACCGGTGTGGGGGGATACGCAGTATTTT
NA,NA,TRBJ2-1,TRBV7-9,CASSPRGQTYNEQFF,TGTGCCAGCAGCCCGAGGGGCCAGACCTACAATGAGCAGTTCTTC
NA,few,TRBJ1-1,TRBV10-2,CASTVGSSNTEAFF,TGCGCCAGCACGGTTGGGTCTTCAAACACTGAAGCTTTCTTT
NA,NA,TRBJ1-5,TRBV12-3/TRBV12-4,CASSYALGGKDQPQHF,TGTGCCAGCAGCTATGCCCTAGGGGGAAAGGATCAGCCCCAGCATTTT
NA,NA,TRBJ2-2,TRBV19,CASSTSLSGELFF,TGTGCCAGTAGCACCTCACTTAGTGGGGAGCTGTTTTTT
NA,NA,TRBJ1-5,TRBV10-3,CAIRRDNDQPQHF,TGTGCCATCCGTAGAGATAACGATCAGCCCCAGCATTTT
TRBD2,NA,TRBJ2-7,TRBV24-1,CATSDRPGSGGFEQYF,TGTGCCACCAGTGATAGACCTGGGAGCGGGGGTTTCGAGCAGTACTTC
TRBD2,NA,TRBJ2-3,TRBV24-1,CATSHSGVNTQYF,TGTGCCACCAGCCATAGCGGGGTAAATACGCAGTATTTT
NA,few,TRBJ1-1,TRBV5-1,CASRPRGGMNTEAFF,TGCGCCAGCAGACCTCGGGGGGGCATGAACACTGAAGCTTTCTTT
TRBD2,NA,TRBJ2-1,TRBV5-4,CASSSGTSGGAEGFF,TGTGCCAGCAGCTCTGGGACTAGCGGGGGAGCCGAGGGGTTCTTC
NA,NA,TRBJ2-7,TRBV20-1,CSVGTASYEQYF,TGCAGTGTTGGGACCGCCTCCTACGAGCAGTACTTC
TRBD2,NA,TRBJ2-3,TRBV4-1,CASSHTSGEDTQYF,TGCGCCAGCAGCCACACTAGCGGAGAAGATACGCAGTATTTT
TRBD2,few,TRBJ2-7,TRBV12-3/TRBV12-4,CASSLGLAGASEQYF,TGTGCCAGCAGTTTGGGCCTAGCGGGAGCGAGCGAGCAGTACTTC
TRBD2,few,TRBJ2-3,TRBV4-3,CASSQVGLAGVDTQYF,TGCGCCAGCAGCCAAGTAGGTCTAGCGGGAGTGGATACGCAGTATTTT
TRBD1,once,TRBJ1-5,TRBV6-2/TRBV6-3,CASSLTGGPRYQPQHF,TGTGCCAGCAGTTTGACAGGGGGCCCAAGGTATCAGCCCCAGCATTTT
TRBD1,NA,TRBJ1-1,TRBV7-9,CASRRQGVNTEAFF,TGTGCCAGCAGACGACAGGGAGTGAACACTGAAGCTTTCTTT
NA,NA,TRBJ1-6,TRBV28,CASGDPFSPLHF,TGTGCCAGCGGTGACCCTTTTTCACCCCTCCACTTT
NA,NA,TRBJ2-1,TRBV25-1,CASMKGDNEQFF,TGTGCCAGCATGAAAGGGGACAATGAGCAGTTCTTC
NA,few,TRBJ1-1,TRBV20-1,CSAYTGGLDTEAFF,TGCAGTGCTTATACTGGGGGGCTAGACACTGAAGCTTTCTTT
TRBD2,few,TRBJ2-5,TRBV5-6,CASSGTSGRGETQYF,TGTGCCAGCAGCGGGACTAGCGGGAGAGGGGAGACCCAGTACTTC
TRBD2,few,TRBJ2-3,TRBV25-1,CASSERISGSTDTQYF,TGTGCCAGCAGTGAAAGGATTAGCGGGAGCACAGATACGCAGTATTTT
NA,NA,TRBJ2-2,TRBV12-3/TRBV12-4,CASSLSIWPGTGELFF,TGTGCCAGCAGTTTAAGTATCTGGCCAGGCACCGGGGAGCTGTTTTTT